This TCR beta chain was observed in a study of regulatory T cells in long-lasting Graves disease. As for the study in general: Graves' patients with a new diagnosis had received antithyroid drugs under 3 months.

Time point specified: newly diagnosed GD, antithyroid drugs for less than 3 months. RNA from PBMCs was the source of the TCR library. Arm-PCR of CDR3 regions and iRepertoire HTBI primers were used to build TCR beta libraries. TCRdb re-called the multiplex PCR reads with MiXCR, one entry per CDR3 protein. The table has some 600,000 distinct CDR3 sequences, roughly a sixth seen once. This sample also belongs to another study, concerning T cells in Graves' hyperthyroidism and ophthalmopathy. That source reports: TCR CDR3 regions were first amplified by RT-PCR with HTBI primers.

The source is a young man with Graves disease. The sample in question was peripheral blood mononuclear cells (PBMCs), obtained at new diagnosis, from a patient treated with antithyroid drugs.

CDR3 in DNA: TGTGCCAGCAGCGTACAGCTAGCGACTAGCACAGATACGCAGTATTTT. This codes for CASSVQLATSTDTQYF. J is TRBJ2-3 and V is TRBV9; D perhaps matches TRBD2 (6 bases). Per germline, CDR1 SGDLS and CDR2 YYNGEE. CDR3 size: 16 residues. V was pared by 1 base and J by 0 bases, with 12 bases between.